This entry lists 20 T cell receptor beta chains sequenced from one sample in a study of T-cell memory formation after mild COVID-19 (dated by TCRdb to the early 2020s). Libraries came from 5' RACE. Data came from an Illumina NovaSeq 6000. TCRdb redid the processing of the public reads, applying fastp at Q25 and MiXCR, and retained in-frame beta chains. Entries that share a CDR3 protein sequence are merged under the most common genes and DNA. The table for this sample lists 430,000 or so distinct CDR3 sequences; 20% to 25% of them were counted only once. In total, the top ten clones hold about 12% of the sample. Material for sequencing was PBMCs or a T cell subset sorted from them (not recorded which). The receptor source for this set is an adult woman who had mild COVID-19 (a few samples of this study predate the infection). The sample titles of this study are shuffled in the database, so cell type and time point are left out; the donor was told from shared clones.

This chain uses TRBV21-1 with TRBJ1-1. TRBV21-1 is marked as a pseudogene. This CDR3 comprises 17 residues. The CDR3 sequence is CASSPSGRREENTEAFF. The CDR3 bases are TGTGCCAGCAGCCCTTCTGGGCGGCGGGAGGAGAACACTGAAGCTTTCTTT.

This clonotype was seen a handful of times. The chain uses TRBV12-3 or TRBV12-4 and TRBJ2-2; no firm D call. V shed 6 bases and J shed 0 bases, with 11 bases lying between them. This CDR3 contains 15 residues. CDR3 loop: CASSDRHANTGELFF. CDR3 nucleotide sequence: TGTGCCAGCAGCGATCGACACGCGAACACCGGGGAGCTGTTTTTT.

This chain uses TRBV29-1 with TRBJ2-1; possibly TRBD1 for D (6 bases). Germline V gene lookup returns CDR1 SQVTM and CDR2 ANQGSEA. V was trimmed by 0 bases and J by 8 bases, leaving 17 bases between them. The CDR3 contains 15 residues. In nucleotides, the CDR3 is TGCAGCGTTGAAGATTTTAGACAGGTCAGGTATGAGCAGTTCTTC. This encodes CSVEDFRQVRYEQFF.

This clonotype was counted ten times or more. J is TRBJ1-1 and V is TRBV14; weak D call: TRBD1 (5 bases). Germline V gene lookup returns CDR1 SGHDN and CDR2 FVKESK. This CDR3 spans 13 amino acids. Between the trimmed V and J ends, which lost 3 bases and 2 bases, there was a span of 7 bases. The CDR3 sequence: CASSQGVNTEAFF. The CDR3 DNA reads TGTGCCAGCAGCCAGGGGGTTAACACTGAAGCTTTCTTT.

V is TRBV7-9 and J is TRBJ2-5, with D perhaps TRBD1 (6 bases). This CDR3 is built from 15 residues. V was cut by 2 bases and J by 4 bases, with 14 bases left in between. Germline V gene sequence: CDR1 SEHNR, CDR2 FQNEAQ (reference sequence). The CDR3 loop is CASSLSPSGAETQYF. The CDR3 coding sequence is TGTGCCAGCAGCTTATCTCCGTCAGGGGCAGAGACCCAGTACTTC.

In its sample, this clonotype was seen many times. This sequence joins TRBV4-2 and TRBJ2-7, with 9 bases aligning to TRBD2. CDR3 length equals 15 residues. CDR1 and CDR2 from the germline V gene are LGHNA and YNFKEQ. Trimming removed 4 bases from V and 0 bases from J; junction bases left unmatched: 4. The CDR3 bases are TGTGCCAGCAGCCTGCGACTAGCGGACTCCTACGAGCAGTACTTC. Translated, it gives CASSLRLADSYEQYF.

This clonotype was seen once. The rearrangement links TRBV20-1 to TRBJ1-2, with a possible D match to TRBD1 (5 bases). This CDR3 region has 16 residues. V was shortened by 4 bases and J by 7 bases, with 25 bases between the two germline ends. Germline CDR1 and CDR2: DFQATT and SNEGSKA (reference sequence). The chain's CDR3 is CSANPEQGWQGGGYTF. In DNA form, the CDR3 reads TGCAGTGCTAACCCCGAGCAAGGTTGGCAGGGAGGTGGCTACACCTTC.

This clonotype occurred many times. V and J are TRBV12-3 or TRBV12-4 and TRBJ2-7; D not certain. This CDR3 has 11 amino acids. The ends were cut back, 6 bases at V and 0 bases at J, with 3 bases in the middle. CDR3 DNA: TGTGCCAGCAGAAGCTCCTACGAGCAGTACTTC. Translation gives CASRSSYEQYF.

A few counts support this clonotype. V usage is TRBV5-1 and J usage is TRBJ2-3; 8 nucleotides match TRBD1. Per germline, CDR1 SGHRS and CDR2 YFSETQ. This CDR3 is built from 15 residues. V dropped 5 bases and J dropped 6; count of bases not matched to a gene: 11. CDR3 residues: CASRLTGGTQDTQYF. The CDR3 DNA sequence: TGCGCCAGCAGACTTACAGGGGGAACTCAGGATACGCAGTATTTT.

This sequence joins TRBV5-1 and TRBJ2-2, with 7 bases fitting TRBD2. V shed 5 bases, J shed 5 bases, and the junction held 6 bases outside the gene matches. The CDR3 runs to 14 residues. The germline V gene encodes CDR1 SGHRS and CDR2 YFSETQ. The CDR3 protein is CASRSGLRTGELFF. CDR3 DNA sequence: TGCGCCAGCAGGTCGGGACTAAGGACCGGGGAGCTGTTTTTT. The full variable domain, rest sourced from reference TRBV5-1 and TRBJ2-2, is KAGVTQTPRYLIKTRGQQVTLSCSPISGHRSVSWYQQTPGQGLQFLFEYFSETQRNKGNFPGRFSGRQFSNSRSEMNVSTLELGDSALYLCASRSGLRTGELFFGEGSRLTVL.

The rearrangement uses TRBV5-1 and TRBJ1-1; 12 nucleotides line up with TRBD1. The CDR3 totals 20 residues. In germline, CDR1 is SGHRS, CDR2 YFSETQ. Trimming at V came to 1 base and at J to 3 bases, leaving 16 bases not matched to a gene. The CDR3 loop is CASSLTRTPGQGARDTEAFF. As DNA, the CDR3 is TGCGCCAGCAGCTTGACCCGAACCCCGGGACAGGGGGCGCGGGACACTGAAGCTTTCTTT.

The V and J genes are TRBV4-1 and TRBJ2-3; possibly TRBD2 for D (6 bases). The CDR3 has 17 residues. The germline CDR1 and CDR2 sequences are MGHRA and YSYEKL. The germline V and J ends were trimmed by 0 bases and 6 bases, with 19 bases remaining between them. The DNA of the CDR3 is TGCGCCAGCAGCCAAGAAAGAGCGGGCGGTTTTTGGGATACGCAGTATTTT. Translation gives CASSQERAGGFWDTQYF.

The chain joins TRBV12-3 or TRBV12-4 to TRBJ2-5; D is ambiguous. V lost 6 bases and J 7 bases, leaving 36 bases between the germline ends. The CDR3 is 20 amino acids. The CDR3 here is CASSYSSSRAYRIPQRTQYF. The CDR3 DNA reads as TGTGCCAGCAGCTATTCTTCCTCCCGGGCCTACCGAATCCCCCAAAGGACCCAGTACTTC.

This chain links TRBV11-1 with TRBJ2-7; 7 nucleotides match TRBD2. V gave up 3 bases and J gave up 3 bases; unmatched junction bases: 14. This CDR3 contains 17 residues. From germline, CDR1 is SGHAT and CDR2 FQDESV (reference sequence). CDR3 in amino acids: CASSLGTGGLHSYEQYF. In DNA form, the CDR3 reads TGTGCCAGCAGCTTGGGCACGGGAGGTTTACATAGCTACGAGCAGTACTTC. The whole variable domain, remainder taken from reference TRBV11-1 and TRBJ2-7, is EAEVAQSPRYKITEKSQAVAFWCDPISGHATLYWYRQILGQGPELLVQFQDESVVDDSQLPKDRFSAERLKGVDSTLKIQPAELGDSAMYLCASSLGTGGLHSYEQYFGPGTRLTVT.

The chain couples TRBV3-1 to TRBJ2-3, with TRBD2 as a possible D gene (5 bases). There are 14 residues in the CDR3. Germline loops: CDR1 LGHDT, CDR2 YNNKEL (reference sequence). V was trimmed by 1 base and J by 10 bases, leaving 15 bases between them. The CDR3 region is CASSQVSGSDAQYF. DNA of the CDR3: TGTGCCAGCAGCCAAGTGTCGGGGAGTGATGCGCAGTATTTT.

The chain links TRBV6-5 to TRBJ2-5; the D is unclear. V was cut by 2 bases and J by 7 bases, with 11 bases left in between. The CDR3 has 13 residues. Germline CDR1 MNHEY, CDR2 SVGAGI. The CDR3 DNA follows: TGTGCCAGCAGTTACGGCTTATACGGGACCCAGTACTTC. It codes for CASSYGLYGTQYF.

A word on this clonotype: The junction departs from germline at one end; a sequencing error may be responsible. V is TRBV7-9 and J is TRBJ2-1, with D possibly TRBD2 on 6 matching bases. Germline CDR1 reads SEHNR; CDR2 reads FQNEAQ (reference sequence). This CDR3 region has 17 residues. CDR3 nucleotides: TGTGCCAGCAGCTCTAGCTGGGACTCATTAAATTACAATGAGGAGTTCTTC. Protein sequence: CASSSSWDSLNYNEEFF. The whole variable domain, remainder taken from reference TRBV7-9 and TRBJ2-1, is DTGVSQNPRHKITKRGQNVTFRCDPISEHNRLYWYRQTLGQGPEFLTYFQNEAQLEKSRLLSDRFSAERPKGSFSTLEIQRTEQGDSAMYLCASSSSWDSLNYNEEFFGPGTRLTVL.

A single count supports this clonotype. The chain has TRBV6-2 or TRBV6-3 and TRBJ1-5; D is ambiguous. The CDR3 has 14 residues. In germline, CDR1 is MNHEY, CDR2 SVGEGT. V was cut by 1 base and J by 6 bases, with 10 bases left in between. CDR3 loop: CASSYLGNAQPQHF. CDR3 DNA: TGTGCCAGCAGTTACTTAGGGAACGCTCAGCCCCAGCATTTT.

The chain recombines TRBV7-2 with TRBJ1-6, with TRBD1 as a possible D gene (6 bases). Trimming took off 5 bases at V and 8 bases at J, with 19 bases between the two ends. Germline CDR1 is SGHTA and CDR2 is FQGNSA. CDR3 length equals 16 residues. This chain's CDR3 is CASSATDGGPYSPLHF. CDR3 nucleotides: TGTGCCAGCAGCGCAACCGACGGGGGCCCTTATTCACCCCTCCACTTT.

The CDR3 reads CASSLVVGLEAKNIQYF. The DNA of the CDR3 is TGTGCCAGCAGCTTAGTTGTGGGGCTGGAGGCCAAAAACATTCAGTACTTC. The gene calls are TRBV7-8 and TRBJ2-4, with TRBD1 as a possible D gene (5 bases). V was shortened by 1 base and J by 1 base, with 14 bases between the two germline ends. The CDR3 consists of 17 residues. Germline V gene lookup returns CDR1 SGHVS and CDR2 FQNEAQ.